The present entry profiles one T cell receptor beta chain with its context. This entry belongs to a study of control samples from healthy donors and cancer patients. The ends were cut back, 6 bases at V and 11 bases at J, with 11 bases in the middle. The germline CDR1 and CDR2 sequences are MNHEY and SMNVEV (reference sequence). The CDR3 sequence is 11 residues long. Some clones are missing from TCRdb's copy, which holds only in-frame ones; the method was immunoSEQ multiplex PCR. Of 100,000 to 150,000 clones listed, over 75% are singletons. Sequenced input: blood. The V and J genes are TRBV27 and TRBJ2-4; no clear D. The sequence was obtained from a man between 18 and 35 years old in good health. CDR3 bases: TGTGCCAGCAGGCAAGAATCAGTTCAGTACTTC. Translation: CASRQESVQYF.